Listed below are T cell receptor beta chains from one sample, sequenced in a study of OX40 agonist ivuxolimab in advanced cancers. Clones were sequenced by immunoSEQ multiplex PCR, and TCRdb holds only the in-frame ones, with some missing. Altogether approximately 50,000 clones are present, approximately 84% being singletons, with the ten largest covering about 13%. The material was CD4+ or CD8+ T cells sorted from blood, obtained in a trial of the OX40 agonist ivuxolimab. All receptors derive from an adult with an advanced solid tumor such as melanoma, head and neck, liver or kidney cancer. Each CDR3 is given with its conserved first and last residue. A D gene is named only where the DNA matches it firmly. Clone size appears in some rows only: once, few, many, or a class for an expanded clone.

CDR3: CASSILGGANTGELFF
DNA: TGTGCCAGTAGTATTCTCGGGGGCGCGAACACCGGGGAGCTGTTTTTT
V: TRBV19
D: -
size: -
J: TRBJ2-2

CDR3: CASSLSGWNTEAFF
DNA: TGTGCCAGCAGTTTATCAGGCTGGAACACTGAAGCTTTCTTT
V: TRBV27
D: -
size: -
J: TRBJ1-1

CDR3: CASSLAGIAPETQYF
DNA: TGTGCCAGCAGCTTGGCCGGGATCGCCCCAGAGACCCAGTACTTC
V: TRBV5-4
D: -
size: few
J: TRBJ2-5

CDR3: CASSFLGLGVEQYF
DNA: TGTGCCAGCAGTTTTTTGGGCTTAGGGGTCGAGCAGTACTTC
V: TRBV28
D: -
size: -
J: TRBJ2-7

CDR3: CASSQDFAGLADTQYF
DNA: TGCGCCAGCAGCCAAGATTTCGCGGGACTTGCCGATACGCAGTATTTT
V: TRBV4-1
D: -
size: -
J: TRBJ2-3

CDR3: CASSRLGPDTQYF
DNA: TGTGCCAGCAGTCGGTTAGGCCCAGATACGCAGTATTTT
V: TRBV28
D: -
size: -
J: TRBJ2-3

CDR3: CASSRLDGRRNTEAFF
DNA: TGCGCCAGCAGCCGTTTGGATGGACGGAGGAACACTGAAGCTTTCTTT
V: TRBV5-1
D: -
size: -
J: TRBJ1-1

CDR3: CASSLDVGTSAHNEQFF
DNA: TGTGCCAGCAGCTTGGATGTAGGGACTAGCGCCCACAATGAGCAGTTCTTC
V: TRBV5-6
D: TRBD2
size: -
J: TRBJ2-1

CDR3: CASGTSGVQETQYF
DNA: TGTGCCAGCGGGACTAGCGGAGTCCAAGAGACCCAGTACTTC
V: TRBV7-2
D: TRBD2
size: once
J: TRBJ2-5

CDR3: CASSKTGVGEKLFF
DNA: TGTGCCAGTAGCAAGACAGGGGTTGGCGAAAAACTGTTTTTT
V: TRBV19
D: TRBD1
size: -
J: TRBJ1-4

CDR3: CASSRGGSGSSGANVLTF
DNA: TGTGCCAGCAGCCGAGGGGGTAGCGGGTCCTCTGGGGCCAACGTCCTGACTTTC
V: TRBV7-9
D: -
size: -
J: TRBJ2-6

CDR3: CASSLAAGNNEQFF
DNA: TGTGCCAGCAGCTTAGCGGCAGGAAACAATGAGCAGTTCTTC
V: TRBV7-2
D: -
size: -
J: TRBJ2-1

CDR3: CASSGIRAGEAFF
DNA: TGTGCCAGCAGTGGTATCAGGGCGGGTGAAGCTTTCTTT
V: TRBV6-1
D: -
size: -
J: TRBJ1-1

CDR3: CASSPGLASTDTQYF
DNA: TGTGCCAGCAGCCCAGGACTAGCGAGCACAGATACGCAGTATTTT
V: TRBV7-3
D: TRBD2
size: -
J: TRBJ2-3

CDR3: CASSLGLLSSYEQYF
DNA: TGTGCCAGCAGTTTAGGCTTATTAAGCTCCTACGAGCAGTACTTC
V: TRBV27
D: -
size: -
J: TRBJ2-7

CDR3: CASSQQESNSPLHF
DNA: TGTGCCAGCTCACAACAGGAAAGTAATTCACCCCTCCACTTT
V: TRBV18
D: -
size: once
J: TRBJ1-6

CDR3: CASSPPSWGYEQYF
DNA: TGTGCCAGCTCACCACCATCCTGGGGATACGAGCAGTACTTC
V: TRBV18
D: -
size: -
J: TRBJ2-7

CDR3: CAWSQLNTEAFF
DNA: TGTGCCTGGAGTCAATTGAACACTGAAGCTTTCTTT
V: TRBV30
D: -
size: -
J: TRBJ1-1

CDR3: CATSGTRPPGANVLTF
DNA: TGTGCCACCAGCGGGACTCGCCCCCCTGGGGCCAACGTCCTGACTTTC
V: TRBV15
D: -
size: -
J: TRBJ2-6

CDR3: CSVIQGGETQYF
DNA: TGCAGCGTGATACAGGGGGGAGAGACCCAGTACTTC
V: TRBV29-1
D: TRBD1
size: -
J: TRBJ2-5

CDR3: CASSQGPGNTEAFF
DNA: TGTGCCAGCTCACAGGGTCCAGGGAACACTGAAGCTTTCTTT
V: TRBV18
D: -
size: -
J: TRBJ1-1

CDR3: CASSPTGNTEAFF
DNA: TGTGCCAGCAGCCCCACGGGGAACACTGAAGCTTTCTTT
V: TRBV6-5
D: -
size: -
J: TRBJ1-1

CDR3: CASSGQPNQPQHF
DNA: TGTGCCAGCAGTGGCCAGCCTAATCAGCCCCAGCATTTT
V: TRBV2
D: -
size: -
J: TRBJ1-5

CDR3: CASGFGGPTGELFF
DNA: TGTGCTAGTGGTTTTGGAGGGCCCACCGGGGAGCTGTTTTTT
V: TRBV12-5
D: -
size: -
J: TRBJ2-2

CDR3: CASSSAGLATDTQYF
DNA: TGTGCCAGCAGCTCAGCGGGGTTGGCGACAGATACGCAGTATTTT
V: TRBV7-2
D: TRBD2
size: -
J: TRBJ2-3

CDR3: CASSPPLGGSYEQYF
DNA: TGTGCCAGCAGTCCCCCCCTAGGCGGCTCCTACGAGCAGTACTTC
V: TRBV6-5
D: -
size: -
J: TRBJ2-7

CDR3: CASSHPQRGDEKLFF
DNA: TGTGCCAGCAGCCATCCCCAGCGGGGAGATGAAAAACTGTTTTTT
V: TRBV28
D: -
size: -
J: TRBJ1-4

CDR3: CASQQDRGRGELFF
DNA: TGTGCCAGCCAGCAGGACAGGGGGCGCGGGGAGCTGTTTTTT
V: TRBV11-3
D: TRBD1
size: -
J: TRBJ2-2

CDR3: CASSLIMNTGELFF
DNA: TGCGCCAGCAGCTTAATCATGAACACCGGGGAGCTGTTTTTT
V: TRBV5-1
D: -
size: -
J: TRBJ2-2

CDR3: CASSSQVGETQYF
DNA: TGCGCCAGCAGCTCCCAAGTGGGAGAGACCCAGTACTTC
V: TRBV5-1
D: -
size: -
J: TRBJ2-5

CDR3: CASSLALSTGELFF
DNA: TGTGCCAGCAGCTTAGCCCTCAGCACCGGGGAGCTGTTTTTT
V: TRBV7-2
D: -
size: -
J: TRBJ2-2

CDR3: CASRDRGLSYGYTF
DNA: TGTGCCAGCAGGGACAGGGGGCTCAGCTATGGCTACACCTTC
V: TRBV6-1
D: TRBD1
size: -
J: TRBJ1-2

CDR3: CACRVRGQETQYF
DNA: TGTGCCTGCAGGGTTCGAGGGCAAGAGACCCAGTACTTC
V: TRBV30
D: -
size: -
J: TRBJ2-5

CDR3: CAISRAGEETQYF
DNA: TGTGCCATCAGTCGAGCGGGAGAGGAGACCCAGTACTTC
V: TRBV6-6
D: TRBD2
size: -
J: TRBJ2-5

CDR3: CASSQDGLNNEQFF
DNA: TGTGCCAGCAGCCAAGATGGACTTAACAATGAGCAGTTCTTC
V: TRBV4-2
D: -
size: -
J: TRBJ2-1

CDR3: CASSGQTQYF
DNA: TGTGCCAGCAGCGGTCAGACCCAGTACTTC
V: TRBV25-1
D: -
size: -
J: TRBJ2-5

CDR3: CASSPGTSGSRSSYNEQFF
DNA: TGTGCCAGCTCCCCAGGGACTAGCGGGAGTCGGAGCTCCTACAATGAGCAGTTCTTC
V: TRBV18
D: TRBD2
size: -
J: TRBJ2-1

CDR3: CASSLEGLRTGYQPQHF
DNA: TGTGCCAGCAGCTTGGAGGGGCTTCGGACTGGGTATCAGCCCCAGCATTTT
V: TRBV5-5
D: -
size: -
J: TRBJ1-5

CDR3: CASKEAGSLRGAFF
DNA: TGTGCCAGTAAAGAGGCAGGGTCTCTTCGGGGAGCTTTCTTT
V: TRBV19
D: -
size: once
J: TRBJ1-1

CDR3: CASSQARGSYGYTF
DNA: TGTGCCAGCAGCCAAGCCAGGGGATCCTATGGCTACACCTTC
V: TRBV7-8
D: -
size: -
J: TRBJ1-2

CDR3: CASSLVSHIYGYTF
DNA: TGTGCCAGCAGCTTAGTATCCCACATCTATGGCTACACCTTC
V: TRBV11-3
D: -
size: -
J: TRBJ1-2

CDR3: CASSRLTGGNVEAFF
DNA: TGTGCCAGCAGTCGACTAACAGGGGGCAACGTTGAAGCTTTCTTT
V: TRBV2
D: TRBD1
size: -
J: TRBJ1-1

CDR3: CASSLSQGPGANVLTF
DNA: TGCGCCAGCAGCTTGTCCCAGGGTCCTGGGGCCAACGTCCTGACTTTC
V: TRBV5-1
D: -
size: -
J: TRBJ2-6

CDR3: CASSPQGKNTEAFF
DNA: TGTGCCAGCTCACCACAGGGAAAGAACACTGAAGCTTTCTTT
V: TRBV18
D: -
size: -
J: TRBJ1-1

CDR3: CASSLPPRLAGWRNEQFF
DNA: TGTGCCAGCAGCTTACCTCCCAGACTAGCGGGATGGCGGAATGAGCAGTTCTTC
V: TRBV7-9
D: TRBD2
size: -
J: TRBJ2-1

CDR3: CASSSLTGIDRYNEQFF
DNA: TGTGCCAGCAGTTCTCTTACTGGCATTGACCGCTACAATGAGCAGTTCTTC
V: TRBV27
D: -
size: once
J: TRBJ2-1

CDR3: CAWSRPMRAFF
DNA: TGTGCCTGGAGTCGTCCCATGAGGGCTTTCTTT
V: TRBV30
D: -
size: once
J: TRBJ1-1

CDR3: CAWSVRSGTRGLGGEKLFF
DNA: TGTGCCTGGAGTGTACGTTCAGGGACTCGAGGGTTGGGTGGCGAAAAACTGTTTTTT
V: TRBV30
D: -
size: -
J: TRBJ1-4

CDR3: CASSPQQDGSYEQYF
DNA: TGTGCCAGCTCACCTCAACAGGACGGCTCCTACGAGCAGTACTTC
V: TRBV18
D: -
size: -
J: TRBJ2-7

CDR3: CASTTPGAMTYEQYF
DNA: TGTGCCAGCACAACCCCGGGAGCAATGACCTACGAGCAGTACTTC
V: TRBV28
D: -
size: -
J: TRBJ2-7

CDR3: CASSEFGTSVEQYF
DNA: TGTGCCAGCAGTGAATTTGGGACTAGCGTCGAGCAGTACTTC
V: TRBV6-5
D: TRBD2
size: -
J: TRBJ2-7